This T cell receptor beta chain appears in the sequencing data of a study of T-cell reconstitution after alpha-beta-depleted transplantation in children. The CDR3 is 19 amino acids. V lost 1 base and J 0 bases, leaving 17 bases between the germline ends. The V gene's germline CDR1 is SGHRS and CDR2 YFSETQ. Unique molecular identifiers were built into the TCRbeta library. MiXCR, applied by TCRdb to the PCR reads, yields one record per CDR3 protein. The sample has 500,000 to 600,000 distinct CDR3 sequences; 18% are singletons. The starting material was PBMCs from the stem cell graft donor, obtained from the stem cell graft. The rearrangement links TRBV5-1 to TRBJ2-6; perhaps TRBD2 as D (5 bases). This TCR was recovered from a human donor who donated a stem cell graft to a child with acute lymphoblastic leukemia. DNA of the CDR3: TGCGCCAGCAGCTTGACTACCTGGGGAGCCCTCTCTGGGGCCAACGTCCTGACTTTC. Translation: CASSLTTWGALSGANVLTF. The full variable domain, completed using reference TRBV5-1 and TRBJ2-6, is KAGVTQTPRYLIKTRGQQVTLSCSPISGHRSVSWYQQTPGQGLQFLFEYFSETQRNKGNFPGRFSGRQFSNSRSEMNVSTLELGDSALYLCASSLTTWGALSGANVLTFGAGSRLTVL.